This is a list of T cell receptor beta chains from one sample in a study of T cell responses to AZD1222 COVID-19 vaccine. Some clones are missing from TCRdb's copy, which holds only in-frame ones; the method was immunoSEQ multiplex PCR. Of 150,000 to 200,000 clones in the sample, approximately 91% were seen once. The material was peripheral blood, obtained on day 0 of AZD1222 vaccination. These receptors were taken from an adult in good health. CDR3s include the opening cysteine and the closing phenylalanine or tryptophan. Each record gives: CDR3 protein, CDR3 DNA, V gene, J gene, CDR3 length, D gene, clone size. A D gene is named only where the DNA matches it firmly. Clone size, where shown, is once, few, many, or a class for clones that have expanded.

cdr3_aa: CASSGTASSYEQYF
cdr3_nt: TGTGCCAGCAGCGGTACTGCAAGCTCCTACGAGCAGTACTTC
v_call: TRBV7-9
j_call: TRBJ2-7
cdr3_length: 14
d_call: .
clone_size: .

cdr3_aa: CASSTQWTGRNVLNGYTF
cdr3_nt: TGTGCCAGCAGTACCCAATGGACAGGGAGAAATGTCCTCAATGGCTACACCTTC
v_call: TRBV28
j_call: TRBJ1-2
cdr3_length: 18
d_call: TRBD1
clone_size: few

cdr3_aa: CASSLGQNTEAFF
cdr3_nt: TGTGCCAGCAGCTTGGGACAGAACACTGAAGCTTTCTTT
v_call: TRBV13
j_call: TRBJ1-1
cdr3_length: 13
d_call: .
clone_size: .

cdr3_aa: CASSLRTGQNTEAFF
cdr3_nt: TGTGCCAGCAGCCTTCGCACAGGGCAGAACACTGAAGCTTTCTTT
v_call: TRBV7-2
j_call: TRBJ1-1
cdr3_length: 15
d_call: .
clone_size: .

cdr3_aa: CASSLAGQRGYTF
cdr3_nt: TGTGCCAGCAGCTTGGCGGGACAGCGTGGCTACACCTTC
v_call: TRBV5-8
j_call: TRBJ1-2
cdr3_length: 13
d_call: TRBD1
clone_size: once

cdr3_aa: CASSLVGTGESPLHF
cdr3_nt: TGTGCCAGCAGCCTGGTTGGGACAGGAGAATCACCCCTCCACTTT
v_call: TRBV5-6
j_call: TRBJ1-6
cdr3_length: 15
d_call: TRBD1
clone_size: .

cdr3_aa: CASSIDGTGFRGTYGYTF
cdr3_nt: TGTGCCAGTAGTATCGATGGGACAGGGTTTCGAGGAACCTATGGCTACACCTTC
v_call: TRBV19
j_call: TRBJ1-2
cdr3_length: 18
d_call: TRBD1
clone_size: .

cdr3_aa: CASSPLSRRDRAIYEQYF
cdr3_nt: TGTGCCAGCAGTCCCCTGTCCCGGAGGGACAGGGCGATCTACGAGCAGTACTTC
v_call: TRBV28
j_call: TRBJ2-7
cdr3_length: 18
d_call: TRBD1
clone_size: .

cdr3_aa: CASSIQENSNQPQHF
cdr3_nt: TGTGCCAGTAGTATACAGGAGAATAGCAATCAGCCCCAGCATTTT
v_call: TRBV19
j_call: TRBJ1-5
cdr3_length: 15
d_call: .
clone_size: once

cdr3_aa: CASSGRDRVEQFF
cdr3_nt: TGTGCCAGCAGCGGCCGGGACAGGGTCGAGCAGTTCTTC
v_call: TRBV25-1
j_call: TRBJ2-1
cdr3_length: 13
d_call: TRBD1
clone_size: .

cdr3_aa: CASSRTGEADTQYF
cdr3_nt: TGCGCCAGCAGCCGGACAGGGGAGGCAGATACGCAGTATTTT
v_call: TRBV4-3
j_call: TRBJ2-3
cdr3_length: 14
d_call: TRBD1
clone_size: few

cdr3_aa: CASSLGGAREQYF
cdr3_nt: TGTGCCAGCAGTTTAGGGGGCGCTCGCGAGCAGTACTTC
v_call: TRBV27
j_call: TRBJ2-7
cdr3_length: 13
d_call: .
clone_size: .

cdr3_aa: CASSETGDRVSPLHF
cdr3_nt: TGTGCCAGCAGTGAAACTGGTGACAGGGTTTCACCCCTCCACTTT
v_call: TRBV6-1
j_call: TRBJ1-6
cdr3_length: 15
d_call: TRBD1
clone_size: once

cdr3_aa: CASSEGSGGGHNEQFF
cdr3_nt: TGTGCCAGCAGTGAGGGTAGTGGGGGGGGACACAATGAGCAGTTCTTC
v_call: TRBV6-4
j_call: TRBJ2-1
cdr3_length: 16
d_call: TRBD2
clone_size: .

cdr3_aa: CASSQGTAGNTIYF
cdr3_nt: TGTGCCAGCAGCCAAGGGACCGCGGGAAACACCATATATTTT
v_call: TRBV14
j_call: TRBJ1-3
cdr3_length: 14
d_call: .
clone_size: once

cdr3_aa: CASSLLAGGETQYF
cdr3_nt: TGTGCCAGCAGCCTACTAGCGGGAGGGGAGACCCAGTACTTC
v_call: TRBV7-3
j_call: TRBJ2-5
cdr3_length: 14
d_call: TRBD2
clone_size: once

cdr3_aa: CASRGKQGLGDTQYF
cdr3_nt: TGTGCCAGTAGGGGTAAACAGGGTCTTGGAGATACGCAGTATTTT
v_call: TRBV19
j_call: TRBJ2-3
cdr3_length: 15
d_call: .
clone_size: .

cdr3_aa: CASSIRGQGNEQYF
cdr3_nt: TGTGCCAGTAGTATCCGGGGACAGGGAAACGAGCAGTACTTC
v_call: TRBV19
j_call: TRBJ2-7
cdr3_length: 14
d_call: TRBD1
clone_size: .

cdr3_aa: CASRMTANTEAFF
cdr3_nt: TGTGCCAGCAGGATGACAGCCAACACTGAAGCTTTCTTT
v_call: TRBV2
j_call: TRBJ1-1
cdr3_length: 13
d_call: .
clone_size: .

cdr3_aa: CASSILPGQTNTEAFF
cdr3_nt: TGTGCCAGTAGTATATTACCGGGACAGACGAACACTGAAGCTTTCTTT
v_call: TRBV19
j_call: TRBJ1-1
cdr3_length: 16
d_call: TRBD1
clone_size: .

cdr3_aa: CASSLVVLGGGAGNTIYF
cdr3_nt: TGTGCCAGCAGCTTGGTTGTTCTCGGAGGGGGCGCTGGAAACACCATATATTTT
v_call: TRBV7-2
j_call: TRBJ1-3
cdr3_length: 18
d_call: TRBD1
clone_size: .

cdr3_aa: CASRPDSRGEETQYF
cdr3_nt: TGTGCCAGCAGGCCGGATAGTAGAGGGGAAGAGACCCAGTACTTC
v_call: TRBV7-8
j_call: TRBJ2-5
cdr3_length: 15
d_call: .
clone_size: .

cdr3_aa: CASSLGLHNEQFF
cdr3_nt: TGTGCCAGCAGTTTGGGACTACACAATGAGCAGTTCTTC
v_call: TRBV27
j_call: TRBJ2-1
cdr3_length: 13
d_call: TRBD2
clone_size: .

cdr3_aa: CASSIAGQGKQPQHF
cdr3_nt: TGTGCCAGTAGTATAGCCGGGCAGGGGAAGCAGCCCCAGCATTTT
v_call: TRBV19
j_call: TRBJ1-5
cdr3_length: 15
d_call: .
clone_size: .

cdr3_aa: CASSYSQGGYGYTF
cdr3_nt: TGTGCCAGCAGTTACTCCCAGGGAGGGTATGGCTACACCTTC
v_call: TRBV6-5
j_call: TRBJ1-2
cdr3_length: 14
d_call: .
clone_size: .

cdr3_aa: CASSGGLAGAWEQYF
cdr3_nt: TGTGCCAGCAGCGGGGGGTTAGCGGGTGCTTGGGAGCAGTACTTC
v_call: TRBV5-6
j_call: TRBJ2-7
cdr3_length: 15
d_call: TRBD2
clone_size: .

cdr3_aa: CAISESSQGETQYF
cdr3_nt: TGTGCCATCAGTGAGTCTTCGCAGGGGGAGACCCAGTACTTC
v_call: TRBV10-3
j_call: TRBJ2-5
cdr3_length: 14
d_call: .
clone_size: .

cdr3_aa: CSGGTGGETQYF
cdr3_nt: TGCAGCGGAGGGACAGGGGGCGAGACCCAGTACTTC
v_call: TRBV29-1
j_call: TRBJ2-5
cdr3_length: 12
d_call: TRBD1
clone_size: .

cdr3_aa: CASRINYGYTF
cdr3_nt: TGTGCCAGCAGGATTAACTATGGCTACACCTTC
v_call: TRBV28
j_call: TRBJ1-2
cdr3_length: 11
d_call: .
clone_size: .

cdr3_aa: CASSLQENTEAFF
cdr3_nt: TGTGCCAGCAGCCTTCAGGAGAACACTGAAGCTTTCTTT
v_call: TRBV13
j_call: TRBJ1-1
cdr3_length: 13
d_call: .
clone_size: .

cdr3_aa: CASSPPLGGSPEQYF
cdr3_nt: TGTGCCAGCTCACCACCCCTAGGCGGGTCTCCCGAGCAGTACTTC
v_call: TRBV18
j_call: TRBJ2-7
cdr3_length: 15
d_call: .
clone_size: .

cdr3_aa: CASSVGLAGLEQYF
cdr3_nt: TGTGCCAGCAGCGTAGGGCTAGCGGGGCTGGAGCAGTACTTC
v_call: TRBV7-8
j_call: TRBJ2-7
cdr3_length: 14
d_call: TRBD2
clone_size: .

cdr3_aa: CASSHTLAGRNSPLHF
cdr3_nt: TGCGCCAGCAGCCATACCTTAGCAGGCCGTAATTCACCCCTCCACTTT
v_call: TRBV4-3
j_call: TRBJ1-6
cdr3_length: 16
d_call: .
clone_size: .

cdr3_aa: CAWSGRQGATDTQYF
cdr3_nt: TGTGCCTGGAGTGGACGACAGGGGGCTACAGATACGCAGTATTTT
v_call: TRBV30
j_call: TRBJ2-3
cdr3_length: 15
d_call: TRBD1
clone_size: .

cdr3_aa: CASSPDGDYGYTF
cdr3_nt: TGTGCCAGCTCACCGGACGGAGACTATGGCTACACCTTC
v_call: TRBV18
j_call: TRBJ1-2
cdr3_length: 13
d_call: .
clone_size: .

cdr3_aa: CASSLISGDRGAEQYF
cdr3_nt: TGTGCCAGCAGCTTAATTTCCGGGGACAGGGGGGCTGAGCAGTACTTC
v_call: TRBV7-9
j_call: TRBJ2-7
cdr3_length: 16
d_call: TRBD1
clone_size: .

cdr3_aa: CASSQTNGAGDGYTF
cdr3_nt: TGCGCCAGCAGCCAAACCAATGGGGCAGGGGATGGCTACACCTTC
v_call: TRBV4-3
j_call: TRBJ1-2
cdr3_length: 15
d_call: .
clone_size: .

cdr3_aa: CASSVGTEHGELFF
cdr3_nt: TGTGCCAGCAGCGTCGGGACTGAACACGGGGAGCTGTTTTTT
v_call: TRBV9
j_call: TRBJ2-2
cdr3_length: 14
d_call: .
clone_size: .

cdr3_aa: CASKGFEGTEAFF
cdr3_nt: TGTGCCAGCAAGGGCTTTGAGGGGACTGAAGCTTTCTTT
v_call: TRBV6-4
j_call: TRBJ1-1
cdr3_length: 13
d_call: .
clone_size: .

cdr3_aa: CASSSAGQGYSPLHF
cdr3_nt: TGTGCCAGCAGCTCCGCGGGACAGGGTTATTCACCCCTCCACTTT
v_call: TRBV7-2
j_call: TRBJ1-6
cdr3_length: 15
d_call: TRBD1
clone_size: .

cdr3_aa: CAISESHRVSEAFF
cdr3_nt: TGTGCCATCAGTGAGTCTCACAGGGTTTCTGAAGCTTTCTTT
v_call: TRBV10-3
j_call: TRBJ1-1
cdr3_length: 14
d_call: .
clone_size: .

cdr3_aa: CASSLSGRGTGELFF
cdr3_nt: TGTGCCAGCAGCCTCAGCGGGAGAGGGACCGGGGAGCTGTTTTTT
v_call: TRBV5-4
j_call: TRBJ2-2
cdr3_length: 15
d_call: TRBD2
clone_size: .

cdr3_aa: CASSKVGSGYSSYNEQFF
cdr3_nt: TGTGCCAGCAGCAAAGTTGGTAGCGGGTATAGCTCCTACAATGAGCAGTTCTTC
v_call: TRBV21-1
j_call: TRBJ2-1
cdr3_length: 18
d_call: .
clone_size: .

cdr3_aa: CASSSIKGGRNEQYF
cdr3_nt: TGTGCCAGCAGCTCCATTAAGGGGGGGCGAAACGAGCAGTACTTC
v_call: TRBV7-2
j_call: TRBJ2-7
cdr3_length: 15
d_call: .
clone_size: .

cdr3_aa: CASSLGLRNEQFF
cdr3_nt: TGTGCCAGCAGCTTAGGGCTGCGCAATGAGCAGTTCTTC
v_call: TRBV7-3
j_call: TRBJ2-1
cdr3_length: 13
d_call: .
clone_size: .

cdr3_aa: CASSLGLQGEGNQPQHF
cdr3_nt: TGTGCCAGCAGCTTGGGCTTACAGGGCGAGGGCAATCAGCCCCAGCATTTT
v_call: TRBV5-6
j_call: TRBJ1-5
cdr3_length: 17
d_call: .
clone_size: .

cdr3_aa: CASSLVGQGASGYTF
cdr3_nt: TGCGCCAGCAGCTTGGTTGGACAGGGGGCTTCTGGCTACACCTTC
v_call: TRBV5-1
j_call: TRBJ1-2
cdr3_length: 15
d_call: TRBD1
clone_size: .

cdr3_aa: CASSVATGLDTQYF
cdr3_nt: TGTGCCAGCAGCGTAGCTACAGGACTAGATACGCAGTATTTT
v_call: TRBV9
j_call: TRBJ2-3
cdr3_length: 14
d_call: .
clone_size: .

cdr3_aa: CASSYGHEQFF
cdr3_nt: TGTGCCAGCAGTTACGGACATGAGCAGTTCTTC
v_call: TRBV6-5
j_call: TRBJ2-1
cdr3_length: 11
d_call: .
clone_size: .